Each of the 25 T cell receptor beta chains below was sequenced from the same sample in a study of T cells in Graves' hyperthyroidism and ophthalmopathy. Authors of the study amplified TCR beta CDR3 regions from RNA transcripts. Researchers ran a first-round RT-PCR on the TCR CDR3 using the HTBI primer set. From the multiplex PCR reads, TCRdb called clonotypes with MiXCR, one entry per CDR3 protein. The sample contains more than 300,000 distinct CDR3 sequences, approximately 18% of which appear only once. The sequencing sample was made of blood. These receptors originate from a woman aged 25 to 39 with Graves' hyperthyroidism that later progressed to Graves' ophthalmopathy.

A few counts support this clonotype. The chain links TRBV12-3 or TRBV12-4 to TRBJ2-7, with 7 bases identical to TRBD2. The CDR3 consists of 14 residues. The ends lost 5 bases at V and 3 bases at J; junction bases unmatched: 7. The CDR3 DNA sequence: TGTGCCAGCAGTGGACTCGGGAGGATCTACGAGCAGTACTTC. Its protein product is CASSGLGRIYEQYF.

The chain combines TRBV11-3 with TRBJ1-2, with a possible D match to TRBD1 (5 bases). Trimming cost V 7 bases and J 4 bases, with 28 bases left between them. Germline CDR1 reads SGHNT; CDR2 reads YENEEA. The length of the CDR3 is 18 residues. For the CDR3, the DNA is TGTGCCAGCAACTCTACGAGTTTGGGGCACCGCGGAGGCTATGGCTACACCTTC. This encodes CASNSTSLGHRGGYGYTF. The variable domain in full, completed from reference TRBV11-3 and TRBJ1-2, reads EAGVVQSPRYKIIEKKQPVAFWCNPISGHNTLYWYLQNLGQGPELLIRYENEEAVDDSQLPKDRFSAERLKGVDSTLKIQPAELGDSAVYLCASNSTSLGHRGGYGYTFGSGTRLTVV.

There are many counts of this clonotype. The chain recombines TRBV12-3 or TRBV12-4 with TRBJ2-3; 10 bases map to TRBD1. The CDR3 consists of 14 residues. J lost 6 bases, V lost 5 bases, and 5 bases had no gene match. CDR3 in amino acids: CASSVGQGGDTQYF. The CDR3 DNA is TGTGCCAGCAGTGTCGGACAGGGGGGGGATACGCAGTATTTT.

This clonotype has ten or more counts. V usage is TRBV14 and J usage is TRBJ2-7, with 7 positions matching TRBD2. From germline, CDR1 is SGHDN and CDR2 FVKESK. The junction had 9 bases not matched to a gene; V was cut back by 1 base and J by 3 bases. The CDR3 covers 16 residues. The CDR3 loop reads CASSQGIAGHYYEQYF. CDR3 coding DNA: TGTGCCAGCAGCCAAGGGATAGCGGGCCATTACTACGAGCAGTACTTC. Drawing the rest from reference TRBV14 and TRBJ2-7, the complete variable domain is EAGVTQFPSHSVIEKGQTVTLRCDPISGHDNLYWYRRVMGKEIKFLLHFVKESKQDESGMPNNRFLAERTGGTYSTLKVQPAELEDSGVYFCASSQGIAGHYYEQYFGPGTRLTVT.

The chain links TRBV29-1 to TRBJ2-1; D not certain. Germline CDR1 SQVTM, CDR2 ANQGSEA. The CDR3 contains 16 residues. Trimming took off 1 base at V and 0 bases at J, with 13 bases between the two ends. The CDR3 region has the DNA TGCAGCGTTGAAGGGATGACCAGGAGCTCCTACAATGAGCAGTTCTTC. Encoded protein: CSVEGMTRSSYNEQFF.

The chain uses TRBV20-1 and TRBJ1-1, with TRBD1 identical over 7 bases. The CDR3 length is 13 residues. Germline V gene data show CDR1 as DFQATT and CDR2 as SNEGSKA (reference sequence). J lost 0 bases, V lost 3 bases, and 1 base had no gene match. The CDR3 spells CSARTGLNTEAFF. Here the CDR3 DNA reads TGCAGTGCTAGGACAGGGCTGAACACTGAAGCTTTCTTT.

This clonotype has a count of ten or more. This chain uses TRBV3-1 with TRBJ2-7; 7 bases map to TRBD1. The CDR3 loop spans 15 amino acids. Germline values: CDR1 LGHDT, CDR2 YNNKEL (reference sequence). Trimming took 4 bases from V and 5 from J; bases not matched to a gene: 11. The CDR3 protein is CASSLDRASGDEQYF. CDR3 coding DNA: TGTGCCAGCAGCCTTGACAGGGCATCTGGCGACGAGCAGTACTTC.

Only a few counts were recorded for this clonotype. The chain employs TRBV7-6 and TRBJ2-7; D unresolved. Trimming cost V 5 bases and J 5 bases, with 16 bases left between them. This CDR3 is built from 14 residues. Germline loops: CDR1 SGHVS, CDR2 FNYEAQ. CDR3 amino acids: CASSQWTAHNEQYF. The CDR3 region has the DNA TGTGCCAGCAGCCAATGGACGGCCCACAACGAGCAGTACTTC.

The V and J genes are TRBV3-1 and TRBJ2-3; TRBD1 might be the D (5 bases). CDR3 length: 15 amino acids. Germline V CDR1 and CDR2: LGHDT, YNNKEL (reference sequence). Trimming took 1 base from V and 5 from J, leaving 13 bases between them. In DNA, the CDR3 is TGTGCCAGCAGCCAAGGGCAGGGCCCACAAGATACGCAGTATTTT. Protein: CASSQGQGPQDTQYF.

This clonotype occurred many times. The V gene is TRBV11-2, the J gene TRBJ1-1; D possibly corresponds to TRBD1 (5 bases). V lost 5 bases, J lost 1 base, and 11 bases lay in between. CDR3 size: 14 residues. The V gene's germline CDR1 is SGHAT and CDR2 FQNNGV. The chain's CDR3 is CASSTGAENTEAFF. The CDR3 bases are TGTGCCAGCAGCACCGGGGCAGAGAACACTGAAGCTTTCTTT. Full variable domain (outside the CDR3, taken from reference TRBV11-2 and TRBJ1-1): EAGVAQSPRYKIIEKRQSVAFWCNPISGHATLYWYQQILGQGPKLLIQFQNNGVVDDSQLPKDRFSAERLKGVDSTLKIQPAKLEDSAVYLCASSTGAENTEAFFGQGTRLTVV.

This clonotype was found many times. This rearrangement joins TRBV19 to TRBJ1-5; tentative D call: TRBD1 (6 bases). The V gene's germline CDR1 is LNHDA and CDR2 SQIVND (reference sequence). This CDR3 has 14 amino acids. V was cut by 5 bases and J by 7 bases, with 15 bases left in between. CDR3 in DNA: TGTGCCAGTAGTGCTACAGGGCCCAACCAGCCCCAGCATTTT. Translating it yields CASSATGPNQPQHF.

This clonotype was seen many times. The rearrangement links TRBV9 to TRBJ1-6; D not resolved. The CDR3 loop spans 14 amino acids. Trimming pared 4 bases from V and 0 bases from J, leaving 5 bases between. Germline loops: CDR1 SGDLS, CDR2 YYNGEE. In DNA form, the CDR3 reads TGTGCCAGCAGCACCCGCTCCTATAATTCACCCCTCCACTTT. It encodes CASSTRSYNSPLHF. The full variable domain, completed using reference TRBV9 and TRBJ1-6, is DSGVTQTPKHLITATGQRVTLRCSPRSGDLSVYWYQQSLDQGLQFLIQYYNGEERAKGNILERFSAQQFPDLHSELNLSSLELGDSALYFCASSTRSYNSPLHFGNGTRLTVT.

This clonotype was recorded at least ten times. This chain connects TRBV2 to TRBJ2-4, with D possibly being TRBD1 (6 bases). CDR3 size: 13 residues. With 5 bases removed from V and 9 bases from J, the gap between germline ends came to 14 bases. The germline V gene has CDR1 SNHLY and CDR2 FYNNEI. The CDR3 loop is CASSIQGIGIQYF. The CDR3 nucleotides are TGTGCCAGCAGTATTCAGGGGATTGGCATTCAGTACTTC.

Many counts were recorded for this clonotype. This chain joins TRBV9 and TRBJ1-2, with D possibly being TRBD1 (5 bases). There are 14 residues in the CDR3. Trimming left V 0 bases short and J 8 bases short, with 14 bases between. Germline CDR1 is SGDLS and CDR2 is YYNGEE. CDR3 bases: TGTGCCAGCAGCGTAGAGGGGAGAGTAGAAGGCTACACCTTC. Its protein product is CASSVEGRVEGYTF.

This clonotype appeared many times. The chain couples TRBV7-9 to TRBJ1-2; perhaps TRBD1 as D (6 bases). Germline lookup yields CDR1 SEHNR and CDR2 FQNEAQ (reference sequence). Trimming pared 0 bases from V and 4 bases from J, leaving 6 bases between. This CDR3 has 13 residues. CDR3 amino acids: CASSLAGAYGYTF. Written as DNA, the CDR3 is TGTGCCAGCAGCTTAGCGGGGGCCTATGGCTACACCTTC.

This clonotype was observed at least ten times. This chain's CDR3 is CASSLVSGAYSGNTIYF. For the CDR3, the DNA is TGTGCCAGCAGCTTAGTTTCAGGGGCTTACTCTGGAAACACCATATATTTT. This sequence joins TRBV11-2 and TRBJ1-3, with D perhaps matching TRBD1 (6 bases). Trimming removed 1 base at V and 0 bases at J, with 13 bases between. CDR1 and CDR2 from the germline V gene are SGHAT and FQNNGV. The CDR3 is 17 amino acids.

This clonotype was picked up many times. One end of the junction fails to match germline, which may point to a read error. The J gene is TRBJ1-5, the V gene TRBV2, with 8 bases lining up with TRBD1. CDR3 length: 15 amino acids. CDR1 and CDR2 (germline): SNHLY, FYNNEI. Written as DNA, the CDR3 is TGTGCCAGCAGGGAAGGCAGGGGGCAGGGACAGCCCCAGCATTTT. As protein: CASREGRGQGQPQHF.

This clonotype was found many times. The chain is built from TRBV12-3 or TRBV12-4 and TRBJ1-2; D remains unclear. The CDR3 spans 12 residues. The V gene lost 1 base and the J gene lost 5 bases, with 5 bases spanning the gap. The CDR3 sequence: CASSLGVYGYTF. The CDR3 nucleotides read TGTGCCAGCAGTTTAGGGGTTTATGGCTACACCTTC.

This clonotype occurred many times. The gene calls are TRBV20-1 and TRBJ2-2; a possible D gene is TRBD1 (5 bases). Per germline, CDR1 DFQATT and CDR2 SNEGSKA (reference sequence). The CDR3 sequence is 15 residues long. V lost 5 bases, J lost 4 bases, and 17 bases lay in between. CDR3 DNA: TGCAGTGCTTTAACAGGCCGCTCGGGCACCGGGGAGCTGTTTTTT. Encoded protein: CSALTGRSGTGELFF.

This clonotype was seen at least ten times. This sequence joins TRBV20-1 and TRBJ1-3; D may be TRBD1 (6 bases). This CDR3 has 16 residues. The germline V gene encodes CDR1 DFQATT and CDR2 SNEGSKA (reference sequence). Trimming took off 0 bases at V and 3 bases at J, with 15 bases between the two ends. CDR3 bases: TGCAGTGCTAGAGATTCACAGGGACATAGTGGAAACACCATATATTTT. It specifies CSARDSQGHSGNTIYF.

This clonotype has a count of ten or more. The J gene is TRBJ2-2, the V gene TRBV20-1, with D maybe TRBD2 (5 bases). The V gene's germline CDR1 is DFQATT and CDR2 SNEGSKA (reference sequence). The CDR3 runs 13 residues. Trimming took off 1 base at V and 4 bases at J, with 7 bases between the two ends. This CDR3 is CSARAGFTGELFF. The CDR3 region has the DNA TGCAGTGCTAGAGCGGGGTTCACCGGGGAGCTGTTTTTT.

This clonotype has a count of ten or more. The chain couples TRBV5-1 to TRBJ2-3; D remains ambiguous. This CDR3 region has 14 residues. V lost 3 bases, J lost 2 bases, and 10 bases lay in between. Germline-derived CDR1 and CDR2 are SGHRS and YFSETQ. The CDR3, as DNA: TGCGCCAGCAGCTCGGGCAGGAACACAGATACGCAGTATTTT. It encodes CASSSGRNTDTQYF. Together with reference TRBV5-1 and TRBJ2-3, the CDR3 gives the full variable domain: KAGVTQTPRYLIKTRGQQVTLSCSPISGHRSVSWYQQTPGQGLQFLFEYFSETQRNKGNFPGRFSGRQFSNSRSEMNVSTLELGDSALYLCASSSGRNTDTQYFGPGTRLTVL.

There are many counts of this clonotype. The CDR3 loop is CASSPVFPGGTEAFF. Here the CDR3 DNA reads TGCGCCAGCAGCCCCGTCTTCCCCGGGGGCACTGAAGCTTTCTTT. The chain links TRBV4-1 to TRBJ1-1; TRBD1 might be the D (5 bases). Germline loops: CDR1 MGHRA, CDR2 YSYEKL. The V gene lost 4 bases and the J gene lost 4 bases, with 16 bases spanning the gap. CDR3 length: 15 residues.

A few counts support this clonotype. This sequence joins TRBV15 and TRBJ1-1, with 7 bases fitting TRBD1. Germline V gives CDR1 LNHNV, CDR2 YYDKDF (reference sequence). The CDR3 contains 15 residues. The V gene end was trimmed by 0 bases and the J gene end by 4 bases; junction bases not matched to a gene: 5. The CDR3 region is CATSRDGYRGTEAFF. CDR3 coding DNA: TGTGCCACCAGCAGAGATGGTTACAGGGGCACTGAAGCTTTCTTT. The full variable domain, completed using reference TRBV15 and TRBJ1-1, is DAMVIQNPRYQVTQFGKPVTLSCSQTLNHNVMYWYQQKSSQAPKLLFHYYDKDFNNEADTPDNFQSRRPNTSFCFLDIRSPGLGDTAMYLCATSRDGYRGTEAFFGQGTRLTVV.

This clonotype was counted at least ten times. The chain links TRBV5-1 to TRBJ2-7, with TRBD2 matching 8 bases. This CDR3 is built from 15 residues. Trimming at V came to 2 bases and at J to 3 bases, leaving 7 bases not matched to a gene. CDR1 and CDR2 (germline): SGHRS, YFSETQ. Here the CDR3 reads CASSFGAGDVYEQYF. CDR3 bases: TGCGCCAGCAGCTTTGGAGCGGGAGACGTCTACGAGCAGTACTTC. The whole variable domain, filled in from reference TRBV5-1 and TRBJ2-7, reads KAGVTQTPRYLIKTRGQQVTLSCSPISGHRSVSWYQQTPGQGLQFLFEYFSETQRNKGNFPGRFSGRQFSNSRSEMNVSTLELGDSALYLCASSFGAGDVYEQYFGPGTRLTVT.